The rows below give T cell receptor beta chains drawn from one sample of a study of blood T cells in healthy people across ages. TCRdb re-analysed the 5' RACE reads in MiXCR, keeping a single row per CDR3 protein. Among 1.8 million or so distinct CDR3 sequences, 30% to 40% were seen once, and the ten largest hold approximately 22%. The specimen was blood. The receptors were sampled from a human donor in good health. The CDR3 runs from the conserved cysteine through the conserved F or W. The D gene is left open where the match is weak. The size of a clone is reported for some rows only, either as once, few or many, or as a class for expanded clones.

j_call d_call v_call clone_size cdr3_aa cdr3_nt
TRBJ2-1 NA TRBV2 NA CAGTGGNEQFF TGTGCCGGCACCGGTGGCAATGAGCAGTTCTTC
TRBJ1-2 NA TRBV28 NA CASTADRDGYTF TGTGCCAGCACCGCCGACCGTGATGGCTACACCTTC
TRBJ2-7 NA TRBV7-8 few CASSPQGGTASLGEYF TGTGCCAGCAGCCCCCAGGGAGGGACAGCCTCTCTAGGCGAGTACTTC
TRBJ1-4 TRBD1 TRBV6-5 NA CASSPGQPGGKLFF TGTGCCAGCAGTCCGGGACAGCCAGGCGGAAAACTGTTTTTT
TRBJ2-1 NA TRBV7-3 NA CASNSSFGGSYNEQFF TGTGCCAGCAACTCCTCCTTTGGTGGTTCCTACAATGAGCAGTTCTTC
TRBJ2-7 NA TRBV4-2 NA CASSQDLPPSYEQYF TGTGCCAGCAGCCAAGATCTCCCCCCTTCCTACGAGCAGTACTTC
TRBJ2-7 NA TRBV20-1 NA CSATDTVFYEQYF TGCAGTGCCACGGACACTGTTTTCTACGAGCAGTACTTC
TRBJ2-3 TRBD2 TRBV7-3 NA CASSREGGHADTQYF TGTGCCAGCAGCCGGGAGGGGGGGCACGCAGATACGCAGTATTTT
TRBJ1-6 NA TRBV5-6 NA CASTWGAETYNSPLHF TGTGCCAGCACCTGGGGGGCCGAGACCTATAATTCACCCCTCCACTTT
TRBJ2-3 NA TRBV7-9 NA CASSSTRGDTQYF TGTGCCAGCAGTTCCACTAGGGGAGATACGCAGTATTTT
TRBJ2-7 TRBD2 TRBV10-3 NA CAISDPGTTRAYEQYF TGTGCCATCAGTGATCCCGGGACTACGAGGGCCTACGAGCAGTACTTC
TRBJ2-5 NA TRBV5-1 few CASSWMGQSKETQYF TGCGCCAGCAGCTGGATGGGCCAGTCTAAAGAGACCCAGTACTTC
TRBJ2-7 NA TRBV20-1 few CSARAAGGQSYEQYF TGCAGTGCTAGAGCTGCCGGGGGCCAATCCTACGAGCAGTACTTC
TRBJ2-3 TRBD2 TRBV5-1 few CASSLGVAGGSDTQYF TGCGCCAGCAGCTTGGGAGTAGCGGGGGGCTCAGATACGCAGTATTTT
TRBJ2-1 NA TRBV20-1 NA CSASEGGNEQFF TGCAGTGCTTCCGAAGGGGGGAATGAGCAGTTCTTC
TRBJ1-5 NA TRBV28 NA CASSLAWALNQPQHF TGTGCCAGCAGTTTAGCCTGGGCCCTCAATCAGCCCCAGCATTTT
TRBJ2-5 NA TRBV4-3 NA CASSQDLGYREETQYF TGCGCCAGCAGCCAAGATCTTGGTTACCGGGAAGAGACCCAGTACTTC
TRBJ1-2 NA TRBV7-2 few CASSLAVSSNYGYTF TGTGCCAGCAGCTTAGCGGTCAGCTCTAACTATGGCTACACCTTC
TRBJ2-7 NA TRBV6-5 once CASSYSSGIEQYF TGTGCCAGCAGTTACTCTTCCGGAATAGAGCAGTACTTC
TRBJ1-2 TRBD1 TRBV6-1 few CASSRQGEDGYTF TGTGCCAGCAGTCGACAGGGAGAGGATGGCTACACCTTC
TRBJ2-7 TRBD1 TRBV27 NA CASSLGTGAHFYEQYF TGTGCCAGCAGTTTAGGGACAGGGGCCCACTTTTACGAGCAGTACTTC
TRBJ2-1 TRBD2 TRBV3-1 NA CASSQTLSGGPRNEQFF TGTGCCAGCAGCCAAACCCTTAGCGGGGGGCCCCGTAATGAGCAGTTCTTC
TRBJ2-3 TRBD1 TRBV7-2 NA CASSLRTGGGDTQYF TGTGCCAGCAGTCTTCGGACAGGGGGGGGAGATACGCAGTATTTT
TRBJ1-5 NA TRBV20-1 NA CSARQSINQPQHF TGCAGTGCTAGACAGAGCATTAATCAGCCCCAGCATTTT
TRBJ1-2 NA TRBV6-5 NA CASSYSPWGASYGYTF TGTGCCAGCAGTTACTCGCCCTGGGGTGCTAGCTATGGCTACACCTTC
TRBJ2-7 NA TRBV20-1 NA CSARDTQGNSYEQYF TGCAGTGCTAGAGATACCCAGGGTAATAGCTACGAGCAGTACTTC
TRBJ1-2 TRBD1 TRBV7-9 few CASRGDRVGGYTF TGTGCCAGCAGGGGAGACAGGGTCGGCGGCTACACCTTC
TRBJ2-7 NA TRBV7-9 NA CASSLITVGGYEQYF TGTGCCAGCAGCTTAATCACGGTGGGAGGATACGAGCAGTACTTC
TRBJ1-1 NA TRBV12-3/TRBV12-4 NA CASENREGTEAFF TGTGCCAGCGAGAACAGGGAGGGGACTGAAGCTTTCTTT
TRBJ1-5 TRBD1 TRBV12-5 many CASGPGQGRRGDQPQHF TGTGCTAGTGGTCCGGGACAGGGGCGACGGGGAGATCAGCCCCAGCATTTT
TRBJ2-5 NA TRBV9 NA CDSSLGPLGETQYF TGTGACAGCAGTCTTGGCCCCTTGGGGGAGACCCAGTACTTC
TRBJ1-2 NA TRBV6-5 NA CASSYSQTGLSYYTF TGTGCCAGCAGTTACTCTCAAACGGGGTTGAGTTACTACACCTTC
TRBJ1-4 TRBD1 TRBV10-3 NA CAISVERPGQGDEKLFF TGTGCCATCAGCGTCGAGCGCCCAGGACAGGGGGATGAAAAACTGTTTTTT
TRBJ2-5 TRBD2 TRBV9 NA CASSISGGAGETQYF TGTGCCAGCAGCATTAGCGGGGGGGCAGGAGAGACCCAGTACTTC
TRBJ2-5 TRBD1 TRBV3-1 NA CASRHTGGMGETQYF TGTGCCAGCAGACACACAGGGGGCATGGGAGAGACCCAGTACTTC
TRBJ1-2 TRBD1 TRBV6-1 NA CASSTTVGGSGYTF TGTGCCAGCAGTACTACCGTAGGGGGCTCGGGCTACACCTTC
TRBJ1-1 NA TRBV29-1 few CSVGSGRTNTEAFF TGCAGCGTTGGATCGGGCCGGACGAACACTGAAGCTTTCTTT
TRBJ2-7 NA TRBV12-3/TRBV12-4 NA CASSSLGWFGEQYF TGTGCCAGCAGTTCCCTAGGGTGGTTTGGCGAGCAGTACTTC
TRBJ1-2 TRBD1 TRBV20-1 NA CSARAASEWGQLSWGYTF TGCAGTGCTAGAGCGGCATCAGAATGGGGACAGCTCTCTTGGGGCTACACCTTC
TRBJ2-7 TRBD1 TRBV7-2 few CASSPSPRTGGDEQYF TGTGCCAGCAGCCCCTCCCCCAGGACAGGTGGGGACGAGCAGTACTTC
TRBJ1-2 NA TRBV20-1 NA CSALVSRVFYGYTF TGCAGTGCTCTCGTCTCACGGGTCTTCTATGGCTACACCTTC
TRBJ1-2 NA TRBV6-1 NA CASSEAGDRFYGYTF TGTGCCAGCAGTGAAGCGGGAGACAGATTCTATGGCTACACCTTC
TRBJ2-1 TRBD1 TRBV10-3 NA CAISLSDRDLLYNEQFF TGTGCCATCAGCTTATCCGACAGGGATCTTCTTTACAATGAGCAGTTCTTC
TRBJ1-4 NA TRBV4-2 NA CASSQEGGISEKLFF TGTGCCAGCAGCCAAGAGGGAGGGATCAGTGAAAAACTGTTTTTT
TRBJ2-7 NA TRBV29-1 many CSVSRGNYEQYF TGCAGCGTTAGTCGGGGGAACTACGAGCAGTACTTC
TRBJ1-2 TRBD1 TRBV28 NA CASSFQSHPSNRGGYTF TGTGCCAGCAGTTTTCAATCCCACCCTTCGAACAGGGGTGGCTACACCTTC
TRBJ2-3 NA TRBV11-1 few CASSSPTGSDTQYF TGTGCCAGCAGCTCTCCCACCGGTTCAGATACGCAGTATTTT
TRBJ1-1 NA TRBV6-5 NA CASRTSTKLNTEAFF TGTGCCAGCAGAACCTCGACCAAACTGAACACTGAAGCTTTCTTT
TRBJ2-1 TRBD2 TRBV12-5 NA CASGLAGVPYNEQFF TGTGCTAGCGGGCTAGCGGGGGTCCCCTACAATGAGCAGTTCTTC
TRBJ1-2 NA TRBV7-8 NA CASSLDPGQPSFYGYTF TGTGCCAGCAGCTTAGACCCAGGACAGCCCTCATTCTATGGCTACACCTTC
TRBJ2-4 TRBD1 TRBV20-1 few CSASPGQGEGEKQYF TGCAGTGCTAGTCCCGGACAGGGAGAAGGGGAGAAGCAGTACTTC